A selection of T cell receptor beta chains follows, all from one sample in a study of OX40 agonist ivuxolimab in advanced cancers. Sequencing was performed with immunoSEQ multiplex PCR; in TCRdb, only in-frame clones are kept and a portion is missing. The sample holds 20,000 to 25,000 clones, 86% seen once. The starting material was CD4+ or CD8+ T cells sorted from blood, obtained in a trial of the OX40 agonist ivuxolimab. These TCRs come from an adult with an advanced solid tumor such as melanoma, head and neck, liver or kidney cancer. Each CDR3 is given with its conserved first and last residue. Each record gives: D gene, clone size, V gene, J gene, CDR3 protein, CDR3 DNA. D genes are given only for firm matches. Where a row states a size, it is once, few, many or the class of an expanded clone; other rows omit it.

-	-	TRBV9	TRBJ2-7	CASSEMDSSYEQYF	TGTGCCAGCAGCGAAATGGACAGTTCCTACGAGCAGTACTTC
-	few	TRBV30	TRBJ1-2	CAKEAGFGAGCTF	TGTGCTAAGGAGGCCGGGTTTGGGGCAGGGTGCACCTTC
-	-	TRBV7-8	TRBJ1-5	CASSLDPGRYDFGNQPQHF	TGTGCCAGCAGCTTAGATCCGGGACGATATGACTTCGGCAATCAGCCCCAGCATTTT
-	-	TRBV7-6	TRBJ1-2	CASRPGTDVNYGYTF	TGTGCCAGCAGGCCCGGGACCGATGTTAACTATGGCTACACCTTC
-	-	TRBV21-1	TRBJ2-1	CASSALLRDRDYNEQFF	TGTGCCAGCAGCGCCCTCCTCCGGGACAGGGACTACAATGAGCAGTTCTTC
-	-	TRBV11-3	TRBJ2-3	CASSSRDTQYF	TGTGCCAGCAGCTCTAGAGATACGCAGTATTTT
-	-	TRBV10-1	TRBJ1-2	CARGFGYGYTF	TGCGCCAGGGGCTTTGGCTATGGCTACACCTTC
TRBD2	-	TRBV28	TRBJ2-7	CASSLRREVSYEQYF	TGTGCCAGCAGTTTACGGCGGGAGGTATCCTACGAGCAGTACTTC
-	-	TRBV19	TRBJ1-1	CASSIVGQGVTEAFF	TGTGCCAGTAGTATTGTCGGGCAGGGAGTGACTGAAGCTTTCTTT
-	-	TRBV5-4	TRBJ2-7	CASSLESGDEQYF	TGTGCCAGCAGCTTGGAGTCGGGCGACGAGCAGTACTTC
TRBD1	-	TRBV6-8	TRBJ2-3	CASSSGGVSTDTQYF	TGTGCCAGCAGTTCAGGGGGCGTAAGCACAGATACGCAGTATTTT
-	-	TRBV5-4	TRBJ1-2	CASSPDMIFGGYTF	TGTGCCAGCAGTCCGGACATGATATTCGGCGGCTACACCTTC
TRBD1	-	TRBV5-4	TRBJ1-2	CASSLGRDRLYGYTF	TGTGCCAGCAGCTTGGGACGGGACAGGCTCTATGGCTACACCTTC
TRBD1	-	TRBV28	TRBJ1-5	CASRKQGGNQPQHF	TGTGCCAGCAGGAAACAGGGGGGGAATCAGCCCCAGCATTTT
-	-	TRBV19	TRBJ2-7	CASSLRPDSYEQYF	TGTGCCAGTAGTCTGAGGCCGGATTCCTACGAGCAGTACTTC
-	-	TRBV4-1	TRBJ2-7	CASSGRDGSYEQYF	TGCGCCAGCAGCGGCCGGGACGGTTCCTACGAGCAGTACTTC
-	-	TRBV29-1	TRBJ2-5	CSVERLGEQKETQYF	TGCAGCGTTGAACGATTGGGGGAGCAGAAAGAGACCCAGTACTTC
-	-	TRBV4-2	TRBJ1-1	CASSQIASSVPMNTEAFF	TGTGCCAGCAGCCAAATCGCCAGCTCTGTCCCTATGAACACTGAAGCTTTCTTT
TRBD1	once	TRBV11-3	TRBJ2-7	CASSLGTGGEQYF	TGTGCCAGCAGCCTCGGGACAGGGGGGGAGCAGTACTTC
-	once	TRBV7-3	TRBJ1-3	CASSLDPGNTIYF	TGTGCCAGCAGCTTAGACCCTGGAAACACCATATATTTT
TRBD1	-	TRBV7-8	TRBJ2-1	CASRPGGNNEQFF	TGTGCCAGCAGACCAGGGGGTAACAATGAGCAGTTCTTC
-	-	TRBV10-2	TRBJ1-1	CASSESGNTEAFF	TGCGCCAGCAGTGAGTCCGGGAACACTGAAGCTTTCTTT
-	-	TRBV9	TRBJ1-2	CASSVADTVVYGYTF	TGTGCCAGCAGCGTAGCGGATACGGTAGTCTATGGCTACACCTTC
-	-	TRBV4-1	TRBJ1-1	CASSQEGAGMNTEAFF	TGCGCCAGCAGCCAAGAGGGGGCAGGGATGAACACTGAAGCTTTCTTT
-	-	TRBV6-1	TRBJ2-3	CASSGLEGTSTDTQYF	TGTGCCAGCAGTGGCCTTGAGGGAACTAGCACAGATACGCAGTATTTT
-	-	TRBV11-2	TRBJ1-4	CASSSPKVGVGF	TGTGCCAGCAGCTCCCCTAAGGTCGGCGTAGGTTTT
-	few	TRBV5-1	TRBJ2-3	CASSLAEDTQYF	TGCGCCAGCAGCTTGGCGGAAGATACGCAGTATTTT
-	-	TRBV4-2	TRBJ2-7	CASSQASASGSYEQYF	TGTGCCAGCAGCCAGGCCAGTGCGAGTGGTAGCTACGAGCAGTACTTC
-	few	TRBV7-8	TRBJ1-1	CASSPTRERNTEAFF	TGTGCCAGCAGCCCAACCAGGGAAAGGAACACTGAAGCTTTCTTT
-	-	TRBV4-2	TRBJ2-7	CASSQGPYEQYF	TGTGCCAGCAGCCAAGGCCCCTACGAGCAGTACTTC
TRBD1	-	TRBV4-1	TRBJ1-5	CASSQEQGAENQPQHF	TGCGCCAGCAGCCAAGAACAGGGGGCCGAAAATCAGCCCCAGCATTTT
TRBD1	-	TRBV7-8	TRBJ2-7	CASSLLETGGHEQYF	TGTGCCAGCAGCTTATTAGAGACAGGGGGCCACGAGCAGTACTTC
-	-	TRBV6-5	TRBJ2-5	CASSYGGTPGETQYF	TGTGCCAGCAGTTACGGCGGGACCCCCGGAGAGACCCAGTACTTC
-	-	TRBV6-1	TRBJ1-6	CASSMTSYNSPLHF	TGTGCCAGCAGTATGACATCCTATAATTCACCCCTCCACTTT
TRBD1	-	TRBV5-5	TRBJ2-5	CASSDLTGGNQETQYF	TGTGCCAGCAGCGATTTGACAGGGGGTAACCAAGAGACCCAGTACTTC
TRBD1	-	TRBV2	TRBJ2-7	CASSAGQGNLYEQYF	TGTGCCAGCAGTGCTGGACAGGGTAATCTCTACGAGCAGTACTTC
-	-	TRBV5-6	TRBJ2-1	CASSLFGDPEQFF	TGTGCCAGCAGCTTGTTCGGCGACCCCGAGCAGTTCTTC
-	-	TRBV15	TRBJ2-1	CATSRVGYNEQFF	TGTGCCACCAGCAGAGTAGGATACAATGAGCAGTTCTTC
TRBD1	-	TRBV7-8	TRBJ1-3	CASNRQGVGNTIYF	TGTGCCAGCAATAGACAGGGAGTGGGAAACACCATATATTTT
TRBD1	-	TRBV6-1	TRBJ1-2	CASSEHPTGAPYGYTF	TGTGCCAGCAGTGAACATCCTACAGGGGCCCCCTATGGCTACACCTTC
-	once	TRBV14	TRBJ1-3	CASSSGAGNTIYF	TGTGCCAGCAGCTCAGGGGCTGGAAACACCATATATTTT
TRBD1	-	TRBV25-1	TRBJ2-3	CASSGQAISTDTQYF	TGTGCCAGCAGCGGACAGGCGATTAGCACAGATACGCAGTATTTT
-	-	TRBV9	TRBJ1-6	CASSARDIDSPLHF	TGTGCCAGCAGCGCCCGGGACATAGATTCACCCCTCCACTTT
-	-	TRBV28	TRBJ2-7	CASSLAGAFYEQYF	TGTGCCAGCAGTTTGGCGGGGGCTTTTTACGAGCAGTACTTC
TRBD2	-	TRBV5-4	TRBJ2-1	CASSFRTSGGDEQFF	TGTGCCAGCAGCTTTCGGACTAGCGGAGGGGATGAGCAGTTCTTC
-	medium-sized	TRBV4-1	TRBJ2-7	CASSQIARGEDEQYF	TGCGCCAGCAGCCAAATAGCCCGGGGAGAGGACGAGCAGTACTTC
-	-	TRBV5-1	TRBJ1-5	CASSFGGNQPRHF	TGCGCCAGCAGCTTCGGGGGCAATCAGCCCCGGCATTTT
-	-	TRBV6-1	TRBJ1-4	CASSEAPHGQHEKLFF	TGTGCCAGCAGTGAAGCCCCCCATGGGCAGCATGAAAAACTGTTTTTT